This T cell receptor (beta chain) was documented in a study of blood T cell repertoires in COVID-19. As for the study in general: Acute-phase and convalescent COVID-19 samples originated in the United States, Italy and Spain. From T cells, B-cell-depleted T cells, or PBMCs came the material, which was cDNA or gDNA.

TCRdb's table, derived via immunoSEQ multiplex PCR, lists solely in-frame clones and lacks some. The data contain around 78,000 clones, roughly 80% of them singletons. The CDR3 covers 11 residues. CDR1 MNHEY and CDR2 SVGAGI come from the germline V gene. The V and J ends lost 10 bases and 6 bases respectively, with 13 bases between them. The clonotype was recovered from a human donor in a cohort sampled during active COVID-19. The sample comprised peripheral blood. The chain is built from TRBV6-5 and TRBJ2-7, with D maybe TRBD1 (6 bases). The CDR3 DNA sequence: TGTGCCACGACCCAGGGGAGCGAGCAGTACTTC. Its translation: CATTQGSEQYF.